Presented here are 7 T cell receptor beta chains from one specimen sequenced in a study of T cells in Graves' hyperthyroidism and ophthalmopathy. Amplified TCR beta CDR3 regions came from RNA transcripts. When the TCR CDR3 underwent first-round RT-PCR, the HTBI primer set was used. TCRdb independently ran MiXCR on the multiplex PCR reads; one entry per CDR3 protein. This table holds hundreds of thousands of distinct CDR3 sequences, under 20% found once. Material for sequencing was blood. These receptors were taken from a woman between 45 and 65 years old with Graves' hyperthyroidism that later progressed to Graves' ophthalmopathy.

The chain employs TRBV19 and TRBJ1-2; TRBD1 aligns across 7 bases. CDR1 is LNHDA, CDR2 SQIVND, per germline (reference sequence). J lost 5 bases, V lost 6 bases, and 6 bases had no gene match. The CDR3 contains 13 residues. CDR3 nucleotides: TGTGCCAGTAGCCCCGACAGGGAGTATGGCTACACCTTC. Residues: CASSPDREYGYTF.

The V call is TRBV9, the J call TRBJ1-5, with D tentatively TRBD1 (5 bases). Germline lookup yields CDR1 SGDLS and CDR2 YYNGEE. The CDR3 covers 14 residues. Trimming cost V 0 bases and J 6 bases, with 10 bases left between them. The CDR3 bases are TGTGCCAGCAGCGTAGAAGGGGCTGGTCAGCCCCAGCATTTT. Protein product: CASSVEGAGQPQHF. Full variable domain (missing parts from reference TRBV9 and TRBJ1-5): DSGVTQTPKHLITATGQRVTLRCSPRSGDLSVYWYQQSLDQGLQFLIQYYNGEERAKGNILERFSAQQFPDLHSELNLSSLELGDSALYFCASSVEGAGQPQHFGDGTRLSIL.

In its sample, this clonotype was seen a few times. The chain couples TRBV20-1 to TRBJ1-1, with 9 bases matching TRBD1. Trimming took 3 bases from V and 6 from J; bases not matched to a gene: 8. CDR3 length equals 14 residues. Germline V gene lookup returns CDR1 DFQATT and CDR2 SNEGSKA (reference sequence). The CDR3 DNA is TGCAGTGCTAGGCCGACAGGGGGAACATCTGAAGCTTTCTTT. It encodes CSARPTGGTSEAFF.

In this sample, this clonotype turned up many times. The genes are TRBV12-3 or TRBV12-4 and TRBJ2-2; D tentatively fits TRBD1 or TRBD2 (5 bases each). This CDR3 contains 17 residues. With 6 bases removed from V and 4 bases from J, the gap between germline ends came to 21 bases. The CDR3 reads CASSLGTQGETTGELFF. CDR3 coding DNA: TGTGCCAGCAGCCTAGGGACGCAAGGAGAAACCACCGGGGAGCTGTTTTTT.

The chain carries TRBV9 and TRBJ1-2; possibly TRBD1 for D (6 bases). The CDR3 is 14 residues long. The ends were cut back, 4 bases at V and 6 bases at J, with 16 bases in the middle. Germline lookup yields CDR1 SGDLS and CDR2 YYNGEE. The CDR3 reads CASSPGGGRDGYTF. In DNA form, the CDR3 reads TGTGCCAGCAGCCCCGGGGGGGGGCGTGATGGCTACACCTTC.

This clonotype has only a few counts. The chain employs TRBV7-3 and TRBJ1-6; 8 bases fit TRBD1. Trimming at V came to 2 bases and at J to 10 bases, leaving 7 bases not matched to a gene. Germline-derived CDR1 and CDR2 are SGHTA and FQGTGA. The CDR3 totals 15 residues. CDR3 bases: TGTGCCAGCAGCTTAGGTGTCCAGGGGGCCTCACCCCTCCACTTT. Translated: CASSLGVQGASPLHF. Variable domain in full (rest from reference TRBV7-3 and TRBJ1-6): GAGVSQTPSNKVTEKGKYVELRCDPISGHTALYWYRQSLGQGPEFLIYFQGTGAADDSGLPNDRFFAVRPEGSVSTLKIQRTERGDSAVYLCASSLGVQGASPLHFGNGTRLTVT.

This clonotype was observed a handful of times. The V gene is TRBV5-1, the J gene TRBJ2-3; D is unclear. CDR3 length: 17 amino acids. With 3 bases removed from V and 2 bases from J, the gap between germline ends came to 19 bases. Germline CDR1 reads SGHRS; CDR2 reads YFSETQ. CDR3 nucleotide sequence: TGCGCCAGCAGCTCCCTCTCGGTCGGAGACTCCACAGATACGCAGTATTTT. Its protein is CASSSLSVGDSTDTQYF.